These T cell receptor beta chains were read from a single sample in a study of technical replicates of blood from a handful of donors. The data were produced by immunoSEQ multiplex PCR, yet TCRdb's version contains in-frame clones alone and is incomplete. This sample yields approximately 82,000 clones, of which around 90% are seen a single time; roughly 0.25% belongs to the top ten. What was sequenced was T cells isolated from PBMCs. The receptors were sampled from a human donor in good health. Both conserved end residues are trimmed from each CDR3. Each record gives: V gene, D gene, J gene, CDR3 protein. D genes are given only for firm matches.

>TRBV10-2|TRBD1|TRBJ1-4
ASSGTGEEGEKLF
>TRBV28|-|TRBJ1-2
ASSGSSIRGGYT
>TRBV7-6|-|TRBJ2-7
ASSQSGAQGQY
>TRBV5-4|TRBD2|TRBJ2-5
ASSLPGTSGRRGAETQY
>TRBV14|-|TRBJ1-2
ASSRPGAYGYT
>TRBV5-1|TRBD2|TRBJ2-2
ASSLGTAGGLTGELF
>TRBV6-1|-|TRBJ2-5
ASRGSGGTGETQY
>TRBV7-9|TRBD2|TRBJ2-7
ASSLAGLAYEQY
>TRBV7-7|TRBD1|TRBJ2-1
ASSLGGQGYNEQF
>TRBV27|TRBD1|TRBJ2-7
ASSPTGNPYDEQY
>TRBV27|TRBD2|TRBJ2-7
ASSLSGTSYEQY
>TRBV10-2|TRBD1|TRBJ2-5
ASSHFGTEETQY
>TRBV11-3|TRBD1|TRBJ2-7
ASSLGISDRGN
>TRBV15|-|TRBJ2-1
ATSRDSHGSYNEQF
>TRBV6-5|TRBD1|TRBJ2-7
ASSYSQGAVYEQY
>TRBV2|-|TRBJ1-5
ASTASLYESNQPQH
>TRBV11-2|-|TRBJ1-2
ASSLQGYGYT
>TRBV19|-|TRBJ1-1
ASNPQNMNTEAF
>TRBV4-1|TRBD1|TRBJ1-4
ASSQTGRDEKLF
>TRBV7-6|-|TRBJ1-5
ASSLESRGPQH
>TRBV7-8|-|TRBJ2-2
ASRQQDGSRNTGELF
>TRBV30|-|TRBJ1-2
ACHLPRDTYT
>TRBV5-1|-|TRBJ1-4
ASSLGPPANEKLF
>TRBV2|-|TRBJ1-3
ASITGDGSGNTIY
>TRBV10-2|TRBD1|TRBJ2-7
ATSGQGWSYEQY
>TRBV6-6|-|TRBJ2-7
ASKPAGTYEQY
>TRBV11-3|TRBD2|TRBJ2-2
ASSLDGGLAGFGELF
>TRBV6-5|-|TRBJ2-7
ASSYRRLKTYEQY
>TRBV7-6|-|TRBJ1-4
ASSISPGAPPRKLF
>TRBV19|-|TRBJ1-1
ASMIGGAGTEAF
>TRBV9|-|TRBJ2-2
ASSVFDRTSGELF
>TRBV9|-|TRBJ1-1
ASSARSRAHEGNTEAF